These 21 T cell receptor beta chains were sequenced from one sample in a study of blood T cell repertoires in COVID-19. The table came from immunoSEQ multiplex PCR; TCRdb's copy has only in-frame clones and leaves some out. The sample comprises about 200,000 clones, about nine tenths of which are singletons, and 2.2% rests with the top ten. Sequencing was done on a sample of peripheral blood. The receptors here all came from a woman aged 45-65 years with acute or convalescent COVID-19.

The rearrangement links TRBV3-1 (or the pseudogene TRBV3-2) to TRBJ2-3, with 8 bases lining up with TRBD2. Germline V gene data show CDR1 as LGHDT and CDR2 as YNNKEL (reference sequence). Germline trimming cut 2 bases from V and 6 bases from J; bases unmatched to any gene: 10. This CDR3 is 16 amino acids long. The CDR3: CASSQSREGPGDTQYF. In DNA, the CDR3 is TGTGCCAGCAGCCAATCTCGGGAGGGGCCGGGGGATACGCAGTATTTT.

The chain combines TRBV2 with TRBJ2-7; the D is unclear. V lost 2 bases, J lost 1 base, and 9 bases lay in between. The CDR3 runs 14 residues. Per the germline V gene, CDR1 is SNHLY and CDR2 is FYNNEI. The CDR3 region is CASSEKLQSYEQYF. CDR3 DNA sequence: TGTGCCAGCAGTGAAAAACTTCAATCCTACGAGCAGTACTTC.

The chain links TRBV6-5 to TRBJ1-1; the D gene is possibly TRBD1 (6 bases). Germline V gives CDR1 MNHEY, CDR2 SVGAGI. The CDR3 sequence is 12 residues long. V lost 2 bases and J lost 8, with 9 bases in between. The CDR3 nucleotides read TGTGCCAGCAGTTACGGGGGCTTAGAAGCTTTCTTT. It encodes CASSYGGLEAFF.

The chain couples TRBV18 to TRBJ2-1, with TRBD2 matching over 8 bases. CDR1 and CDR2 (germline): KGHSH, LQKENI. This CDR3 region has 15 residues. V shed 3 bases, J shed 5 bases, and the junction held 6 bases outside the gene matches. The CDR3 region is CASSPGGGPHNEQFF. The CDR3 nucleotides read TGTGCCAGCTCACCCGGGGGGGGCCCCCACAATGAGCAGTTCTTC. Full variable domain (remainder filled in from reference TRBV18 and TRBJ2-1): NAGVMQNPRHLVRRRGQEARLRCSPMKGHSHVYWYRQLPEEGLKFMVYLQKENIIDESGMPKERFSAEFPKEGPSILRIQQVVRGDSAAYFCASSPGGGPHNEQFFGPGTRLTVL.

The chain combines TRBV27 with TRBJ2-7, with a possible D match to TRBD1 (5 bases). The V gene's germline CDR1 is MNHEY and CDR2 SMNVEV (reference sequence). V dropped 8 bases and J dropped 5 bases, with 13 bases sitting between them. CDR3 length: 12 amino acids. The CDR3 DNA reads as TGTGCCAGCGCGGACAAGTTCGACGAGCAGTACTTC. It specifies CASADKFDEQYF.

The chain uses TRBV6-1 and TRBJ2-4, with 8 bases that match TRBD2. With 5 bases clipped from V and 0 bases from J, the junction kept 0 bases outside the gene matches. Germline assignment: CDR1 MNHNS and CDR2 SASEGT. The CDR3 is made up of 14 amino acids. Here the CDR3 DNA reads TGTGCCAGCAGTAGCGGGGGAGCCAAAAACATTCAGTACTTC. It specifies CASSSGGAKNIQYF.

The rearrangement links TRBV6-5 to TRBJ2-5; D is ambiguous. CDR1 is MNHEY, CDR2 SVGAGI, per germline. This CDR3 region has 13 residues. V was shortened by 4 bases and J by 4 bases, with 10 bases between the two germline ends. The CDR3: CASSSYASETQYF. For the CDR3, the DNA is TGTGCCAGCAGTTCCTATGCTTCAGAGACCCAGTACTTC.

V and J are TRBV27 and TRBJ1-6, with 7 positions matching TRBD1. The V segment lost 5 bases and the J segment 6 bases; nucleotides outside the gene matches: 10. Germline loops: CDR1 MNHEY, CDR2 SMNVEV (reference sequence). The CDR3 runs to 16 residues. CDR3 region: CASSDRAPQINSPLHF. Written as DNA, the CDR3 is TGTGCCAGCAGTGACAGGGCCCCGCAAATTAATTCACCCCTCCACTTT.

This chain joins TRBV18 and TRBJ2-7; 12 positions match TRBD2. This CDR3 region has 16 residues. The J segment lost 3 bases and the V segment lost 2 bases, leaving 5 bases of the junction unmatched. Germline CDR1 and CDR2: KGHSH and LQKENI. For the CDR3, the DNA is TGTGCCAGCTCACCATGGACTAGCGGGGACTACTACGAGCAGTACTTC. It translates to CASSPWTSGDYYEQYF.

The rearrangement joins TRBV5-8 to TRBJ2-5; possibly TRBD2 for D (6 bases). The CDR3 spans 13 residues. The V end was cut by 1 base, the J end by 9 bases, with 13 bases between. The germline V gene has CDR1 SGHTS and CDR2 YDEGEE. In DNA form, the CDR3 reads TGTGCCAGCAGCTTGCGCACCACGGGGGCCCAGTACTTC. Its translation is CASSLRTTGAQYF.

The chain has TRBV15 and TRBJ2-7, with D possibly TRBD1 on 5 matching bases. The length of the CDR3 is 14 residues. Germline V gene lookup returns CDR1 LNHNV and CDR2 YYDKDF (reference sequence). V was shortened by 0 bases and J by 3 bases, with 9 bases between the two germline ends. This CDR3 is CATSRDRRGYEQYF. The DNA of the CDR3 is TGTGCCACCAGCAGAGATCGAAGGGGCTACGAGCAGTACTTC.

The CDR3 is CASSPQGYNSPLHF. The CDR3, as DNA: TGTGCCAGCAGCCCACAGGGATATAATTCACCCCTCCACTTT. The chain joins TRBV7-2 to TRBJ1-6; tentative D call: TRBD1 (6 bases). The germline V gene has CDR1 SGHTA and CDR2 FQGNSA. Trimming left V 5 bases short and J 4 bases short, with 9 bases between. The length of the CDR3 is 14 residues.

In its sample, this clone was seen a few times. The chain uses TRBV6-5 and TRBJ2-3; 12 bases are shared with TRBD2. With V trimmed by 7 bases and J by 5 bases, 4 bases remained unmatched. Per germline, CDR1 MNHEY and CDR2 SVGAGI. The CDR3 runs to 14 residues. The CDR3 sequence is CASTTLAGGDTQYF. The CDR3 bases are TGTGCCAGCACCACACTAGCGGGAGGAGATACGCAGTATTTT.

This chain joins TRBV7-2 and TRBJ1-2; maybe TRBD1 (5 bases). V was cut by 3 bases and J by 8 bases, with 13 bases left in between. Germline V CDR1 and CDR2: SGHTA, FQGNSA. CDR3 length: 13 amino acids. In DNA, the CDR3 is TGTGCCAGCAGCTTTCAAGGGGTTTACGGCTACACCTTC. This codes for CASSFQGVYGYTF.

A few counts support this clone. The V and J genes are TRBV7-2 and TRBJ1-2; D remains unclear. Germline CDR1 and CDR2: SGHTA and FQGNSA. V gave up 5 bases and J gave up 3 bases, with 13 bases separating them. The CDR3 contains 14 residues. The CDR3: CASSPGGSDYGYTF. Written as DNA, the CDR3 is TGTGCCAGCAGCCCAGGAGGCTCCGACTATGGCTACACCTTC.

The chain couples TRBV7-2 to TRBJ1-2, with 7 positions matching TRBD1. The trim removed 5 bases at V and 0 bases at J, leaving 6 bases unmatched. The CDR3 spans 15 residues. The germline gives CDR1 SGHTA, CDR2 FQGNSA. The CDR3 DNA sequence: TGTGCCAGCAGCCGTAGGACAGGAGCTAACTATGGCTACACCTTC. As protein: CASSRRTGANYGYTF.

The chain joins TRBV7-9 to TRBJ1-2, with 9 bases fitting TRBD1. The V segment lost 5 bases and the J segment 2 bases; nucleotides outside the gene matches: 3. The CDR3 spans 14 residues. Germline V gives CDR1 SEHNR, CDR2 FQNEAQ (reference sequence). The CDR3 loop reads CASSMGQGNYGYTF. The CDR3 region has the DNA TGTGCCAGCAGCATGGGACAGGGAAACTATGGCTACACCTTC.

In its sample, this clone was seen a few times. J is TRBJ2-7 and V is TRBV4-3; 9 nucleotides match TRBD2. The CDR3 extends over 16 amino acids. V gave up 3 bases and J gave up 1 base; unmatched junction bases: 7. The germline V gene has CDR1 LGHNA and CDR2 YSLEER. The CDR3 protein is CASSHISGSGSYEQYF. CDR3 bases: TGCGCCAGCAGCCATATTAGCGGGAGTGGTTCCTACGAGCAGTACTTC.

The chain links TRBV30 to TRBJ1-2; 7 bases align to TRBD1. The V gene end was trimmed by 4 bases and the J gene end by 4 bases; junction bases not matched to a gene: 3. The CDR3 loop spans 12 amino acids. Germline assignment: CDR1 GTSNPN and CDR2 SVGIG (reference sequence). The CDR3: CAWKGAGYGYTF. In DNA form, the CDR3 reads TGTGCCTGGAAGGGGGCTGGCTATGGCTACACCTTC.

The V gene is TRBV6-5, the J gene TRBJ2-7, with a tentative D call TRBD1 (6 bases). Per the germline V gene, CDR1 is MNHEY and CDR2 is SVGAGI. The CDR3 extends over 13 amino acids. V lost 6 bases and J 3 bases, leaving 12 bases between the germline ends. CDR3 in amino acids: CASRPTGLYEQYF. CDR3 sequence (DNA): TGTGCCAGCAGGCCCACAGGGCTCTACGAGCAGTACTTC.

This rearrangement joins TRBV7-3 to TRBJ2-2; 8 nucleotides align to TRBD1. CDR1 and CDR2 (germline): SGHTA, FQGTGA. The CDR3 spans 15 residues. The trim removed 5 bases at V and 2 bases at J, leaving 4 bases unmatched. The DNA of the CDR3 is TGTGCCAGCAGCCCCGGGACAGGCAACACCGGGGAGCTGTTTTTT. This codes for CASSPGTGNTGELFF.